The 25 T cell receptor beta chains presented below share a single source sample, sequenced in a study of control samples from healthy donors and cancer patients. Clones were sequenced by immunoSEQ multiplex PCR, and TCRdb holds only the in-frame ones, with some missing. The sample lists under 200,000 clones, more than 85% occurring once. The specimen sequenced was blood. Every receptor here comes from a woman between 25 and 40 years old in good health.

This chain connects TRBV5-5 to TRBJ2-7, with 8 bases lining up with TRBD2. J gave up 3 bases and V 3 bases, and 8 bases lay outside the gene matches. Germline V gives CDR1 SGHKS, CDR2 YYEKEE (reference sequence). The CDR3 has 15 residues. The CDR3: CASSSGGTANYEQYF. CDR3 nucleotide sequence: TGTGCCAGCAGCTCGGGAGGGACGGCTAACTACGAGCAGTACTTC.

J is TRBJ1-5 and V is TRBV6-4, with 10 bases lining up with TRBD1. The V gene's germline CDR1 is MRHNA and CDR2 SNTAGT. V shed 6 bases and J 2 bases; nucleotides not matched to a gene: 4. The CDR3 consists of 15 residues. This CDR3 is CASSETGGGNQPQHF. DNA for the CDR3: TGTGCCAGCAGCGAGACAGGGGGCGGCAATCAGCCCCAGCATTTT.

V and J are TRBV4-1 and TRBJ2-5, with 9 positions matching TRBD2. Germline V gene lookup returns CDR1 MGHRA and CDR2 YSYEKL. The CDR3 is 16 residues long. J gave up 4 bases and V 4 bases, and 10 bases lay outside the gene matches. The CDR3 is CASSPRAGGRLETQYF. The CDR3 DNA sequence: TGCGCCAGCAGCCCACGGGCGGGAGGGCGGTTAGAGACCCAGTACTTC.

V usage is TRBV29-1 and J usage is TRBJ1-1; D perhaps matches TRBD1 (5 bases). V was pared by 4 bases and J by 3 bases, with 6 bases between. CDR3 length equals 11 residues. Germline V gene sequence: CDR1 SQVTM, CDR2 ANQGSEA. CDR3 nucleotide sequence: TGCAGCGTTGTGGGGGACACTGAAGCTTTCTTT. Its protein product is CSVVGDTEAFF.

This clone was seen once. This sequence joins TRBV4-2 and TRBJ1-1; D gene ambiguous. With 3 bases removed from V and 0 bases from J, the gap between germline ends came to 11 bases. Germline CDR1 reads LGHNA; CDR2 reads YNFKEQ. CDR3 length equals 15 residues. This CDR3 reads CASSHLGEMNTEAFF. CDR3 nucleotides: TGTGCCAGCAGCCATTTAGGAGAAATGAACACTGAAGCTTTCTTT.

The chain combines TRBV3-1 (or the pseudogene TRBV3-2) with TRBJ2-1; D ambiguous. The germline V and J ends were trimmed by 1 base and 6 bases, with 4 bases remaining between them. Germline-derived CDR1 and CDR2 are LGHDT and YNNKEL (reference sequence). The CDR3 contains 12 residues. DNA of the CDR3: TGTGCCAGCAGCCAAGTTAGCAATGAGCAGTTCTTC. Encoded protein: CASSQVSNEQFF.

The chain links TRBV4-2 to TRBJ2-7; D remains ambiguous. The CDR3 length is 13 residues. CDR1 is LGHNA and CDR2 is YNFKEQ in the germline V gene. V lost 2 bases to trimming and J lost 4 bases, with 9 bases between them. CDR3 in DNA: TGTGCCAGCAGCCAAATTTCGCCTTACGAGCAGTACTTC. Translating gives CASSQISPYEQYF.

V usage is TRBV28 and J usage is TRBJ2-7; no clear D gene. Germline lookup yields CDR1 MDHEN and CDR2 SYDVKM. The CDR3 has 12 residues. V gave up 2 bases and J gave up 6 bases, with 8 bases separating them. CDR3 sequence reads: CASSLGPREQYF. The DNA of the CDR3 is TGTGCCAGCAGTTTAGGTCCCCGCGAGCAGTACTTC.

The V gene is TRBV19, the J gene TRBJ1-5, with 7 bases that match TRBD1. J was trimmed by 0 bases and V by 6 bases; bases with no gene match: 5. Germline CDR1 and CDR2: LNHDA and SQIVND (reference sequence). CDR3 length equals 15 residues. The CDR3 is CASSQGVYSNQPQHF. DNA for the CDR3: TGTGCCAGTAGCCAGGGGGTTTATAGCAATCAGCCCCAGCATTTT. Variable domain in full (rest from reference TRBV19 and TRBJ1-5): DGGITQSPKYLFRKEGQNVTLSCEQNLNHDAMYWYRQDPGQGLRLIYYSQIVNDFQKGDIAEGYSVSREKKESFPLTVTSAQKNPTAFYLCASSQGVYSNQPQHFGDGTRLSIL.

This clone is classed as medium-sized. This chain uses TRBV10-1 with TRBJ1-1; D may be TRBD1 (5 bases). The V gene lost 5 bases and the J gene lost 6 bases, with 13 bases spanning the gap. The CDR3 totals 13 residues. Germline V gene sequence: CDR1 WNHNN, CDR2 SYGVQD (reference sequence). In DNA, the CDR3 is TGCGCCAGCAGTAGGGACGTAGTATCTGAAGCTTTCTTT. This translates into CASSRDVVSEAFF.

This chain connects TRBV10-3 to TRBJ2-7; TRBD2 aligns across 7 bases. The CDR3 spans 14 residues. Germline V gives CDR1 ENHRY, CDR2 SYGVKD. The J segment lost 5 bases and the V segment lost 8 bases, leaving 12 bases of the junction unmatched. The CDR3 region has the DNA TGTGCCATCTCTAAGACGGGAGGAGGTGACGAGCAGTACTTC. It translates to CAISKTGGGDEQYF.

The chain couples TRBV14 to TRBJ1-2; 9 bases are a match to TRBD1. Germline CDR1 and CDR2: SGHDN and FVKESK. The CDR3 sequence is 12 residues long. After removal of 5 bases from V and 6 bases from J, the junction contained 1 base not matched to a gene. The CDR3 reads CASSWDRDGYTF. The CDR3 nucleotides are TGTGCCAGCAGCTGGGACAGGGATGGCTACACCTTC.

The chain combines TRBV6-2 or TRBV6-3 with TRBJ2-5; TRBD2 matches 7 bases. In germline, CDR1 is MNHEY, CDR2 SVGEGT. V lost 2 bases to trimming and J lost 6 bases; unmatched junction nucleotides: 6. The CDR3 consists of 14 residues. CDR3 DNA: TGTGCCAGCAGTTACCAAGCGGGGCGGAAGACCCAGTACTTC. Its translation: CASSYQAGRKTQYF.

The chain combines TRBV6-1 with TRBJ1-6; D is unclear. The V and J ends lost 3 bases and 0 bases respectively, with 12 bases between them. The germline V gene has CDR1 MNHNS and CDR2 SASEGT. CDR3 length equals 17 residues. CDR3 in amino acids: CASSDTFRSSYNSPLHF. The CDR3 DNA is TGTGCCAGCAGTGATACTTTCCGAAGCTCCTATAATTCACCCCTCCACTTT.

The chain is built from TRBV7-9 and TRBJ2-1, with 10 bases matching TRBD2. Looked up from germline, CDR1 is SEHNR and CDR2 is FQNEAQ (reference sequence). The CDR3 loop spans 18 amino acids. J was trimmed by 8 bases and V by 0 bases; bases with no gene match: 13. CDR3 in DNA: TGTGCCAGCAGCTTAGCCACACTAGCGGGGTTGGAGCATGATGAGCAGTTCTTC. Its translation: CASSLATLAGLEHDEQFF.

V usage is TRBV4-2 and J usage is TRBJ2-5; 9 nucleotides align to TRBD1. Germline assignment: CDR1 LGHNA and CDR2 YNFKEQ. J lost 4 bases, V lost 0 bases, and 3 bases had no gene match. The CDR3 is made up of 15 amino acids. CDR3 amino acids: CASSQDSDRGETQYF. DNA for the CDR3: TGTGCCAGCAGCCAAGACTCGGACAGGGGAGAGACCCAGTACTTC.

For this clone: An end of the junction differs from the germline gene, which may be a read error. The CDR3 loop is CASSYSTSYSSSSYSEQFF. The CDR3 coding sequence is TGTGCCAGCAGTTACTCGACCAGCTACTCCTCTTCCTCTTACAGTGAGCAGTTCTTC. The chain joins TRBV6-2 or TRBV6-3 to TRBJ2-1; D uncertain. The CDR3 covers 19 residues. CDR1 is MNHEY and CDR2 is SVGEGT in the germline V gene.

J is TRBJ2-2 and V is TRBV14, with D possibly TRBD2 on 6 matching bases. Germline lookup yields CDR1 SGHDN and CDR2 FVKESK. V dropped 1 base and J dropped 1 base, with 10 bases sitting between them. This CDR3 contains 16 residues. This CDR3 is CASSQVGGMNTGELFF. The CDR3 coding sequence is TGTGCCAGCAGCCAAGTTGGGGGGATGAACACCGGGGAGCTGTTTTTT.

The J gene is TRBJ2-7, the V gene TRBV5-4; 8 positions match TRBD2. From germline, CDR1 is SGHNT and CDR2 YYREEE (reference sequence). The J segment lost 4 bases and the V segment lost 4 bases, leaving 10 bases of the junction unmatched. The CDR3 loop spans 15 amino acids. CDR3 DNA sequence: TGTGCCAGCAGCGGAGACAGCGGGGGCGTTTACGAGCAGTACTTC. This translates into CASSGDSGGVYEQYF.

This clone was picked up a small number of times. J is TRBJ2-1 and V is TRBV4-2; a possible D gene is TRBD2 (6 bases). V was trimmed by 1 base and J by 4 bases, leaving 11 bases between them. Germline V lookup: CDR1 LGHNA, CDR2 YNFKEQ. The CDR3 extends over 15 amino acids. The CDR3 is CASSQGEGGYNEQFF. Written as DNA, the CDR3 is TGTGCCAGCAGCCAAGGCGAGGGAGGATACAATGAGCAGTTCTTC.

This sequence joins TRBV6-5 and TRBJ1-1; D gene ambiguous. The germline gives CDR1 MNHEY, CDR2 SVGAGI. The CDR3 contains 12 residues. Between the trimmed V and J ends, which lost 4 bases and 9 bases, there was a span of 12 bases. DNA for the CDR3: TGTGCCAGCAGTTCCACCCAAGGGAAAGCTTTCTTT. The encoded protein is CASSSTQGKAFF.

Concerning this clone: A read error may produce the germline difference seen at one junction end. The gene calls are TRBV7-7 and TRBJ2-2, with D unclear. This CDR3 comprises 12 residues. Germline assignment: CDR1 SSHAT and CDR2 FNYEAQ (reference sequence). As DNA, the CDR3 is TGTGCTAGCAGCTTAGTTCCGGGGGAGCTGTTTTTT. It translates to CASSLVPGELFF.

The J gene is TRBJ2-7, the V gene TRBV28, with a tentative D call TRBD2 (5 bases). Germline lookup yields CDR1 MDHEN and CDR2 SYDVKM. This CDR3 is 15 amino acids long. V lost 8 bases to trimming and J lost 0 bases, with 17 bases between them. The CDR3 sequence: CASSSYRRASYEQYF. The CDR3 DNA reads TGTGCCAGCTCTTCATATCGGCGGGCCTCCTACGAGCAGTACTTC.

The rearrangement joins TRBV19 to TRBJ2-2; 7 bases are shared with TRBD2. Per germline, CDR1 LNHDA and CDR2 SQIVND (reference sequence). The CDR3 covers 15 residues. The ends lost 3 bases at V and 3 bases at J; junction bases unmatched: 4. The CDR3 coding sequence is TGTGCCAGTAGTATGAGCGGGACTTACACCGGGGAGCTGTTTTTT. Translation gives CASSMSGTYTGELFF.

The chain combines TRBV9 with TRBJ2-7, with D tentatively TRBD1 (6 bases). The CDR3 totals 15 residues. The V gene lost 0 bases and the J gene lost 1 base, with 11 bases spanning the gap. Germline CDR1 reads SGDLS; CDR2 reads YYNGEE. This CDR3 reads CASSVGGTPSYEQYF. The CDR3, as DNA: TGTGCCAGCAGCGTAGGAGGGACACCATCCTACGAGCAGTACTTC. Combining the CDR3 with reference TRBV9 and TRBJ2-7 gives the whole variable domain DSGVTQTPKHLITATGQRVTLRCSPRSGDLSVYWYQQSLDQGLQFLIQYYNGEERAKGNILERFSAQQFPDLHSELNLSSLELGDSALYFCASSVGGTPSYEQYFGPGTRLTVT.